The next 29 T cell receptor beta chains were all read from a single sample in a study of blood T cells in healthy people across ages. Next came a second PCR, run for about 7 to 12 cycles, which used a sample-barcoded 5' primer along with a J-beta primer mix. MiXCR, run by TCRdb on the 5' RACE reads, gives a single entry per CDR3 protein. Of a few hundred thousand distinct CDR3 sequences listed, approximately 51% are singletons. Sequencing used blood. The source of these receptors is a man in his sixties in good health.

The table lists this clonotype with many counts. The chain is built from TRBV5-6 and TRBJ2-7; 7 bases agree with TRBD2. CDR1 is SGHDT, CDR2 YYEEEE, per germline. This CDR3 is built from 16 residues. V trimming: 0 bases; J trimming: 6 bases; junction bases outside the gene matches: 12. CDR3 protein: CASSLGVGGSRSEQYF. In DNA form, the CDR3 reads TGTGCCAGCAGCTTGGGGGTCGGCGGGAGCAGGAGCGAGCAGTACTTC.

The genes are TRBV19 and TRBJ1-1; D remains ambiguous. Looked up from germline, CDR1 is LNHDA and CDR2 is SQIVND (reference sequence). With 7 bases removed from V and 5 bases from J, the gap between germline ends came to 20 bases. CDR3 length: 15 residues. The CDR3 nucleotides read TGTGCCAGTATCACGACCAACCTAGGAGGGACTGAAGCTTTCTTT. It encodes CASITTNLGGTEAFF. Using reference TRBV19 and TRBJ1-1 for the parts outside the CDR3, the full variable domain is DGGITQSPKYLFRKEGQNVTLSCEQNLNHDAMYWYRQDPGQGLRLIYYSQIVNDFQKGDIAEGYSVSREKKESFPLTVTSAQKNPTAFYLCASITTNLGGTEAFFGQGTRLTVV.

This clonotype was picked up a small number of times. Just one base apart from a much larger clone, this may be a read error. This rearrangement joins TRBV20-1 to TRBJ2-1; possible D gene TRBD2, 6 bases. Gene TRBJ2-7 matches the end of the DNA better, so the J call may be wrong. CDR1 and CDR2 from the germline V gene are DFQATT and SNEGSKA (reference sequence). The length of the CDR3 is 16 residues. The CDR3 DNA reads as TGCAGTGCTAGAGATTTGGGACTTCACTCCTACAATGAGCAGTACTTC. Protein product: CSARDLGLHSYNEQYF.

This sequence joins TRBV11-2 and TRBJ2-3; 7 nucleotides line up with TRBD2. V shed 8 bases and J 0 bases; nucleotides not matched to a gene: 8. The CDR3 is 15 amino acids. Germline CDR1 reads SGHAT; CDR2 reads FQNNGV. The DNA of the CDR3 is TGTGCCAGCTCCCTAGCGGAGTTAAGCACAGATACGCAGTATTTT. Protein sequence: CASSLAELSTDTQYF.

As DNA, the CDR3 is TGCAGCGCCGCCGGCAGCAACACAGATACGCAGTATTTT. Translation: CSAAGSNTDTQYF. V gene TRBV29-1 combines with J gene TRBJ2-3; D unresolved. Germline CDR1 and CDR2: SQVTM and ANQGSEA. This CDR3 comprises 13 residues. V lost 7 bases to trimming and J lost 2 bases, with 13 bases between them.

The rearrangement uses TRBV4-2 and TRBJ2-5; TRBD2 might be the D (6 bases). The CDR3 sequence is 13 residues long. Germline CDR1 is LGHNA and CDR2 is YNFKEQ. The V gene lost 8 bases and the J gene lost 11 bases, with 21 bases spanning the gap. CDR3 region: CASGLGEANEQYF. The DNA for the CDR3 is TGTGCCAGCGGATTGGGGGAGGCCAATGAGCAGTACTTC.

This clonotype appeared many times. The chain recombines TRBV12-3 or TRBV12-4 with TRBJ2-7; D uncertain. The CDR3 sequence is 14 residues long. The V and J ends lost 2 bases and 2 bases respectively, with 10 bases between them. The CDR3 DNA sequence: TGTGCCAGCAGTTTACCCACATTCCCCTACGAGCAGTACTTC. Protein product: CASSLPTFPYEQYF.

The genes are TRBV20-1 and TRBJ1-4; D call uncertain. This CDR3 has 14 amino acids. The germline gives CDR1 DFQATT, CDR2 SNEGSKA (reference sequence). V shed 1 base and J shed 5 bases, with 11 bases lying between them. CDR3 loop: CSARGGWGNEKLFF. CDR3 sequence (DNA): TGCAGTGCTAGAGGAGGCTGGGGAAATGAAAAACTGTTTTTT.

The chain has TRBV5-4 and TRBJ2-3; possible D gene TRBD2, 6 bases. The ends were cut back, 1 base at V and 0 bases at J, with 18 bases in the middle. Germline loops: CDR1 SGHNT, CDR2 YYREEE (reference sequence). The CDR3 length is 18 residues. CDR3: CASSLPARAGSSTDTQYF. The CDR3 coding sequence is TGTGCCAGCAGCTTGCCCGCCCGGGCGGGGAGTAGCACAGATACGCAGTATTTT.

The chain carries TRBV7-2 and TRBJ1-2; TRBD1 agrees at 12 bases. The CDR3 length is 16 residues. Germline V lookup: CDR1 SGHTA, CDR2 FQGNSA. V gave up 1 base and J gave up 8 bases; unmatched junction bases: 8. As DNA, the CDR3 is TGTGCCAGCAGCTTAGGGGGACAGGGGGCAGTAAGAGGCTACACCTTC. Amino acids: CASSLGGQGAVRGYTF. The entire variable domain, with the rest obtained from reference TRBV7-2 and TRBJ1-2, is as follows: GAGVSQSPSNKVTEKGKDVELRCDPISGHTALYWYRQSLGQGLEFLIYFQGNSAPDKSGLPSDRFSAERTGGSVSTLTIQRTQQEDSAVYLCASSLGGQGAVRGYTFGSGTRLTVV.

J is TRBJ2-5 and V is TRBV30, with D perhaps matching TRBD1 (7 bases). The end of the DNA is better explained by TRBJ2-7, so the J call may be wrong. Germline CDR1 GTSNPN, CDR2 SVGIG (reference sequence). The CDR3 extends over 13 amino acids. The DNA for the CDR3 is TGTGCCTGGAGCGCGGGACAGATCTACGAGCAGTACTTC. It encodes CAWSAGQIYEQYF.

The rearrangement joins TRBV30 to TRBJ1-2, with TRBD1 matching 9 bases. The CDR3 totals 14 residues. CDR1 GTSNPN and CDR2 SVGIG come from the germline V gene (reference sequence). V lost 5 bases to trimming and J lost 4 bases; unmatched junction nucleotides: 8. The CDR3 DNA reads TGTGCCTGGGAGGGACAGGGACAAATCTATGGCTACACCTTC. Translated, it gives CAWEGQGQIYGYTF.

The rearrangement joins TRBV5-1 to TRBJ1-2; the D is unclear. CDR1 and CDR2 from the germline V gene are SGHRS and YFSETQ. Trimming shortened V by 7 bases and J by 9 bases, and 13 bases separated the two germline ends. The CDR3 totals 11 residues. For the CDR3, the DNA is TGCGCCAGCGGTCAAGGTGATAGCTACACCTTC. Protein: CASGQGDSYTF.

This clonotype occurred a few times. The V and J genes are TRBV20-1 and TRBJ2-7; the match to TRBD1 covers 9 bases. This CDR3 has 12 residues. Germline V gene data show CDR1 as DFQATT and CDR2 as SNEGSKA (reference sequence). Written as DNA, the CDR3 is TGCAGCGCCGGACAGGGGACCTACGAGCAGTACTTC. Its protein product is CSAGQGTYEQYF.

This clonotype was seen once. The CDR3 nucleotides read TGTGCCAGCTCCCCGGGTACGGGCCGGAGGGGCTACGAGCAGTACTTC. Its protein is CASSPGTGRRGYEQYF. The rearrangement links TRBV18 to TRBJ2-7; D might be TRBD2 (6 bases). V was pared by 6 bases and J by 3 bases, with 21 bases between. This CDR3 contains 16 residues. CDR1 is KGHSH, CDR2 LQKENI, per germline.

This rearrangement joins TRBV7-3 to TRBJ2-3; possible D gene TRBD2, 6 bases. V was pared by 2 bases and J by 6 bases, with 15 bases between. The CDR3 runs to 15 residues. The germline CDR1 and CDR2 sequences are SGHTA and FQGTGA. CDR3 loop: CASSLVRGTYDTQYF. DNA for the CDR3: TGTGCCAGCAGCTTAGTACGCGGGACCTACGATACGCAGTATTTT.

The rearrangement uses TRBV10-2 and TRBJ2-7; D may correspond to TRBD1 or TRBD2 (5 bases each). CDR1 and CDR2 from the germline V gene are WSHSY and SAAADI. The CDR3 extends over 13 amino acids. The V and J ends lost 5 bases and 5 bases respectively, with 13 bases between them. The CDR3 DNA is TGCGCCAGCAGTACGGGGCAGGGTGACGAGCAGTACTTC. Amino acids: CASSTGQGDEQYF.

This clonotype was counted only a few times. This sequence may be a read error, since a much larger clone differs from it by one base. The chain couples TRBV7-8 to TRBJ2-7, with D hard to call. This CDR3 comprises 13 residues. Germline CDR1 SGHVS, CDR2 FQNEAQ. The V end lost 5 bases, the J end lost 1 base, and 9 bases lay between the germline ends. CDR3 in DNA: TGTGCCAGCAGCGTAGGCCAGTCCTACGAGCAGTACTTC. This sequence encodes CASSVGQSYEQYF.

This clonotype was recorded a few times. The genes are TRBV7-9 and TRBJ2-4; D gene ambiguous. The germline CDR1 and CDR2 sequences are SEHNR and FQNEAQ (reference sequence). Trimming took off 1 base at V and 1 base at J, with 2 bases between the two ends. This CDR3 contains 13 residues. CDR3 residues: CASSLVAKNIQYF. The CDR3, as DNA: TGTGCCAGCAGCTTAGTCGCCAAAAACATTCAGTACTTC.

This clonotype appeared once. The chain is built from TRBV2 and TRBJ1-2; D gene unclear. The CDR3 spans 13 residues. Trimming pared 1 base from V and 4 bases from J, leaving 7 bases between. Germline V CDR1 and CDR2: SNHLY, FYNNEI. The CDR3 bases are TGTGCCAGCAGTGAAGGGGTCTTCTATGGCTACACCTTC. This gives the protein CASSEGVFYGYTF.

This rearrangement joins TRBV7-2 to TRBJ2-1, with 9 bases lining up with TRBD1. The CDR3 extends over 16 amino acids. In germline, CDR1 is SGHTA, CDR2 FQGNSA. Germline trimming cut 2 bases from V and 7 bases from J; bases unmatched to any gene: 9. CDR3 region: CASSLMGPGQGNEQFF. The CDR3 DNA reads TGTGCCAGCAGCTTAATGGGTCCGGGACAGGGTAATGAGCAGTTCTTC. Looking up the rest from reference TRBV7-2 and TRBJ2-1 gives the full variable domain: GAGVSQSPSNKVTEKGKDVELRCDPISGHTALYWYRQSLGQGLEFLIYFQGNSAPDKSGLPSDRFSAERTGGSVSTLTIQRTQQEDSAVYLCASSLMGPGQGNEQFFGPGTRLTVL.

The chain recombines TRBV20-1 with TRBJ2-3; maybe TRBD2 (6 bases). The CDR3 runs 13 residues. Germline CDR1 DFQATT, CDR2 SNEGSKA (reference sequence). V lost 1 base to trimming and J lost 6 bases, with 11 bases between them. Here the CDR3 reads CSARGDFHDTQYF. The CDR3 DNA is TGCAGTGCTAGAGGGGACTTTCATGATACGCAGTATTTT.

This clonotype occurred once. This sequence joins TRBV7-2 and TRBJ2-3, with a weak D call TRBD1 (6 bases). The CDR3 has 14 amino acids. CDR1 is SGHTA and CDR2 is FQGNSA in the germline V gene. With 5 bases removed from V and 5 bases from J, the gap between germline ends came to 14 bases. The CDR3 here is CASSPGDTGDTQYF. The CDR3 nucleotides read TGTGCCAGCAGCCCAGGGGACACCGGAGATACGCAGTATTTT.

J is TRBJ2-1 and V is TRBV20-1, with D uncertain. V shed 2 bases and J shed 6 bases, with 17 bases lying between them. The CDR3 extends over 15 amino acids. The germline V gene encodes CDR1 DFQATT and CDR2 SNEGSKA (reference sequence). The chain's CDR3 is CSARRPGGNFNEQFF. DNA for the CDR3: TGCAGTGCTAGAAGACCGGGCGGCAACTTCAATGAGCAGTTCTTC.

This clonotype was counted only a few times. V and J are TRBV7-2 and TRBJ2-7; tentatively, D is TRBD2 (5 bases). The CDR3 runs 14 residues. Germline CDR1 is SGHTA and CDR2 is FQGNSA. With 5 bases removed from V and 6 bases from J, the gap between germline ends came to 17 bases. In DNA, the CDR3 is TGTGCCAGCAGCCGCGGCGAGGGTTATGCCGAGCAGTACTTC. Its protein is CASSRGEGYAEQYF.

This chain uses TRBV14 with TRBJ1-1; D unresolved. V was trimmed by 4 bases and J by 1 base, leaving 19 bases between them. The germline V gene has CDR1 SGHDN and CDR2 FVKESK. This CDR3 has 17 residues. CDR3 nucleotide sequence: TGTGCCAGCAGCCCTCGGCTCGGCCAGACGAAGAACACTGAAGCTTTCTTT. Protein: CASSPRLGQTKNTEAFF.

There are a few counts of this clonotype. This chain joins TRBV28 and TRBJ2-3, with D perhaps matching TRBD2 (5 bases). CDR3 size: 15 residues. The germline CDR1 and CDR2 sequences are MDHEN and SYDVKM. V was trimmed by 5 bases and J by 4 bases, leaving 16 bases between them. CDR3 in DNA: TGTGCCAGCAGTACCTCCGGGATTTTGGCAGATACGCAGTATTTT. Amino acid sequence: CASSTSGILADTQYF.

The genes are TRBV6-5 and TRBJ2-3; the match to TRBD2 covers 8 bases. The CDR3 runs to 16 residues. The J segment lost 1 base and the V segment lost 0 bases, leaving 3 bases of the junction unmatched. Germline V gene lookup returns CDR1 MNHEY and CDR2 SVGAGI. Here the CDR3 DNA reads TGTGCCAGCAGTTACTCAAGCGGGGGAGGCACAGATACGCAGTATTTT. It translates to CASSYSSGGGTDTQYF.

The rearrangement joins TRBV20-1 to TRBJ1-2, with D possibly matching TRBD1 (5 bases). Germline V lookup: CDR1 DFQATT, CDR2 SNEGSKA (reference sequence). V shed 5 bases and J shed 8 bases, with 18 bases lying between them. The CDR3 is 13 amino acids. The CDR3 nucleotides are TGCAGTGCTGGGGCAGGCGAGGTGGGGGGCTACACCTTC. This gives the protein CSAGAGEVGGYTF.